This TCR beta chain was recorded in a study of blood T cell repertoires in COVID-19. Looking at the study overall: Samples representing acute and convalescent COVID-19 were sourced from the United States, Italy and Spain. The analysed material was cDNA or gDNA that came from T cells, B-cell-depleted T cells, or PBMCs.

In the original processing: Amplification of reference gene primers provided the estimated nucleated cell counts. The repertoire was sequenced with immunoSEQ multiplex PCR; TCRdb's copy has only in-frame clones and lacks some. V and J calls and clone size are given by that table; D and trimming were obtained from the DNA. The sample has about 140,000 clones, around 90% seen once. Germline CDR1 is LGHDT and CDR2 is YNNKEL (reference sequence). The CDR3 has 14 residues. Trimming removed 4 bases from V and 5 bases from J, with 14 bases in between. Sequenced sample: peripheral blood. This chain joins TRBV3-1 (or the pseudogene TRBV3-2) and TRBJ1-2, with D possibly being TRBD1 (5 bases). The origin of this receptor is a woman aged 55 to 70 with acute or convalescent COVID-19. CDR3 protein: CASSPNGRQYGYTF. The CDR3 nucleotides are TGTGCCAGCAGCCCAAACGGGAGACAGTATGGCTACACCTTC.